This TCR beta chain was obtained from a study of siplizumab effects on memory and regulatory T cells. Assay: immunoSEQ multiplex PCR; the TCRdb copy retains only in-frame clones and omits some. The sample gives 100,000 or so clones, 91% of which show up once; about 2.6% is in the top ten. Turning to this clone: Its target is not known.

Overall study findings and caveats: Significantly reduced by siplizumab was the cumulative frequency of alloreactive sequences, namely those traceable to unstimulated CD4+ memory cells. Proliferating siplizumab-culture Treg suppressive function went unconfirmed.

The CDR3 contains 17 residues. V trimming: 6 bases; J trimming: 5 bases; junction bases outside the gene matches: 12. The germline CDR1 and CDR2 sequences are SNHLY and FYNNEI. This TCR derives from a human donor in good health. Some clones in this sample may be carry-over from other donors' samples. The chain combines TRBV2 with TRBJ2-5, with 13 bases aligning to TRBD2. Specimen: CD4+ T cells sorted from blood. CDR3 loop: CASRTQLAGGHGETQYF. As DNA, the CDR3 is TGTGCCAGCAGGACACAACTAGCGGGAGGGCATGGGGAGACCCAGTACTTC.